This T cell receptor (beta chain) was obtained from a study of cytomegalovirus exposure and HLA in healthy donors. In the PCR, 60 Vbeta and 13 Jbeta primers were used. Clones were sequenced by immunoSEQ multiplex PCR, and TCRdb holds only the in-frame ones, with some missing. The data hold tens of thousands of clones, with about four fifths observed a single time. With regard to this clone: The antigen is undetermined.

General study results and limits: In a later analysis, most CMV-associated TCR beta chains appeared HLA-restricted. In an earlier analysis, in around 590 donors, most V segments appeared productive either ~90% or ~30% of the time.

V shed 1 base, J shed 1 base, and the junction held 3 bases outside the gene matches. The CDR3 contains 16 residues. Germline V gene data show CDR1 as SEHNR and CDR2 as FQNEAQ (reference sequence). The sequencing sample was made of PBMCs. This receptor was taken from a female donor in good health and CMV-seronegative. The chain joins TRBV7-9 to TRBJ2-3; TRBD2 aligns across 9 bases. The CDR3 spells CASSLGASGGTDTQYF. The CDR3 DNA reads as TGTGCCAGCAGCTTAGGGGCTAGCGGGGGCACAGATACGCAGTATTTT.